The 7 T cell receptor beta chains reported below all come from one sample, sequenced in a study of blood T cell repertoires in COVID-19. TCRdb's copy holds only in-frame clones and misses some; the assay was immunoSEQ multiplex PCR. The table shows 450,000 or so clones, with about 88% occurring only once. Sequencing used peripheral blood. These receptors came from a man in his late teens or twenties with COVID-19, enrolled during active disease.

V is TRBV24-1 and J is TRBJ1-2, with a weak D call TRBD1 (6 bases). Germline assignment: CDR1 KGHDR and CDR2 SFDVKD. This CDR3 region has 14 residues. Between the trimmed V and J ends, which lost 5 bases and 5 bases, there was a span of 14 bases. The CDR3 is CATSASAGAYGYTF. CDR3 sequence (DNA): TGTGCCACCAGTGCCTCGGCAGGGGCTTATGGCTACACCTTC.

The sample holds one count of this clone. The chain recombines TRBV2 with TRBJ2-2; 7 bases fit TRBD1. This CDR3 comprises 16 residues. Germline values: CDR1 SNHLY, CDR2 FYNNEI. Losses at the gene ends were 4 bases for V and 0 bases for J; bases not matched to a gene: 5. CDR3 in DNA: TGTGCCAGCAGTGGATACGGGACAGCGAACACCGGGGAGCTGTTTTTT. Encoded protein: CASSGYGTANTGELFF.

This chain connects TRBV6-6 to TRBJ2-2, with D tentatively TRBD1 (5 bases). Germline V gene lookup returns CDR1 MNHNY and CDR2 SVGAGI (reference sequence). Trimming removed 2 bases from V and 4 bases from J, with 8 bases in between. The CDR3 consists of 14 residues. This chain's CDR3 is CASSYGASTGELFF. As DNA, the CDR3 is TGTGCCAGCAGTTACGGGGCGAGCACCGGGGAGCTGTTTTTT.

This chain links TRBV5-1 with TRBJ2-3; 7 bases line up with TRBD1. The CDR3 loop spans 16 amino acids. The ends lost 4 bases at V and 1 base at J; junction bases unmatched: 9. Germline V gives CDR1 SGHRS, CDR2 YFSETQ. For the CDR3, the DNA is TGCGCCAGCAGCCAACCGACAGGGAGCGGCACAGATACGCAGTATTTT. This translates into CASSQPTGSGTDTQYF.

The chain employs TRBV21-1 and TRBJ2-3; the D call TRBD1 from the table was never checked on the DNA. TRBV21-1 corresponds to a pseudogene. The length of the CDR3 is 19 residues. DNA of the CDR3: TGTGCCAGCAGCGAAACCATGTCGCGGTGGGACAGACACACAGATACGCAGTATTTT. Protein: CASSETMSRWDRHTDTQYF.

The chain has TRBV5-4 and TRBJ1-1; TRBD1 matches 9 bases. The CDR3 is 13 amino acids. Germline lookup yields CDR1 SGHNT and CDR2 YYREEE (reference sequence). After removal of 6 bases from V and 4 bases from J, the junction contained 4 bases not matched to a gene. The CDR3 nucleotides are TGTGCCAGCACCACGACAGGGGGCACTGAAGCTTTCTTT. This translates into CASTTTGGTEAFF.

CDR3 nucleotides: TGTGCCAGCAGCTATAGCGGGGAGACCCAGTACTTC. Amino acid sequence: CASSYSGETQYF. The chain carries TRBV9 and TRBJ2-5; 7 positions match TRBD2. The V gene end was trimmed by 4 bases and the J gene end by 5 bases; junction bases not matched to a gene: 2. Per germline, CDR1 SGDLS and CDR2 YYNGEE. This CDR3 has 12 residues.